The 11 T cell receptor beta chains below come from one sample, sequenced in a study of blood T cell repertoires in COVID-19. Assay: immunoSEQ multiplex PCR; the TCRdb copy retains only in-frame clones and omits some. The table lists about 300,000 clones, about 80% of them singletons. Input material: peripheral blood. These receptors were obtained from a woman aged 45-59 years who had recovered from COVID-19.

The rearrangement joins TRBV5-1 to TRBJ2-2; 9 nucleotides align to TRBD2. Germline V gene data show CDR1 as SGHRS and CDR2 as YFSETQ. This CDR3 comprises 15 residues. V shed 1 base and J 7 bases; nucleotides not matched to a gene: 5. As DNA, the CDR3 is TGCGCCAGCAGCTTGAGTAGCGGGGGTTACGGGGAGCTGTTTTTT. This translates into CASSLSSGGYGELFF.

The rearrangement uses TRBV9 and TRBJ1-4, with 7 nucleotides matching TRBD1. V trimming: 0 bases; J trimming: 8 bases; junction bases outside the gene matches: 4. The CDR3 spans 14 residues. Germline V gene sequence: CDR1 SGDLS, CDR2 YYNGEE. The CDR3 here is CASSVGQGTEKLFF. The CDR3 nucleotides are TGTGCCAGCAGCGTAGGACAGGGCACGGAAAAACTGTTTTTT.

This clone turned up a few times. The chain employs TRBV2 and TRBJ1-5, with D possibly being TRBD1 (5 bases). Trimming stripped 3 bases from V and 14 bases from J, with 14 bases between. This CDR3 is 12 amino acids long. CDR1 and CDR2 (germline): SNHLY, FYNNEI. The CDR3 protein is CASSEGLDLEHF. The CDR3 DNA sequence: TGTGCCAGCAGTGAGGGGCTGGATCTAGAGCATTTT. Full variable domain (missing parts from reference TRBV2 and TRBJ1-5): EPEVTQTPSHQVTQMGQEVILRCVPISNHLYFYWYRQILGQKVEFLVSFYNNEISEKSEIFDDQFSVERPDGSNFTLKIRSTKLEDSAMYFCASSEGLDLEHFGDGTRLSIL.

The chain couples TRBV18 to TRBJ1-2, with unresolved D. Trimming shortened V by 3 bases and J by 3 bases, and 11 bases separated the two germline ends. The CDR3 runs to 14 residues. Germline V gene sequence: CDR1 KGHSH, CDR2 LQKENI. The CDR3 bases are TGTGCCAGCTCACCCCGCGGGGAGGACTATGGCTACACCTTC. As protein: CASSPRGEDYGYTF.

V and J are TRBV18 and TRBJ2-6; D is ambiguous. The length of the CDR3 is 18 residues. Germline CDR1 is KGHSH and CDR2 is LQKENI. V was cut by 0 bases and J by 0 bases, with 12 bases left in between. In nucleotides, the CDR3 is TGTGCCAGCTCACCACCGGCAGGTTTCCACTCTGGGGCCAACGTCCTGACTTTC. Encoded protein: CASSPPAGFHSGANVLTF.

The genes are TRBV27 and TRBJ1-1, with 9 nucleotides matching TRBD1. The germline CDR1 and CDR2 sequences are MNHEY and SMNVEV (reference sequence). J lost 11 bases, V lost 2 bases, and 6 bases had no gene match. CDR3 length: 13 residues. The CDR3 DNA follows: TGTGCCAGCAGTTTAACCCGGACAGGGGAGGCTTTCTTT. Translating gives CASSLTRTGEAFF.

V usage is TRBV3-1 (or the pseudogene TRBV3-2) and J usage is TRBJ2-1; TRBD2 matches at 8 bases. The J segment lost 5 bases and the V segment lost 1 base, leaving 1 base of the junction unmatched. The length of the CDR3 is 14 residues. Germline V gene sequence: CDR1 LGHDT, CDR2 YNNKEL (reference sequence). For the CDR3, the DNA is TGTGCCAGCAGCCAAGCGGGGGGGGACAATGAGCAGTTCTTC. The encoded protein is CASSQAGGDNEQFF.

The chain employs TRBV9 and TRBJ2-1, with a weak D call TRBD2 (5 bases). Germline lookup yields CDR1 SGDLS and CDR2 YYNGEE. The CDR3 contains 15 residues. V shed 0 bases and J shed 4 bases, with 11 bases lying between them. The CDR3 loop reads CASSVDLGVYNEQFF. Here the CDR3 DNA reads TGTGCCAGCAGCGTAGACCTCGGGGTATACAATGAGCAGTTCTTC.

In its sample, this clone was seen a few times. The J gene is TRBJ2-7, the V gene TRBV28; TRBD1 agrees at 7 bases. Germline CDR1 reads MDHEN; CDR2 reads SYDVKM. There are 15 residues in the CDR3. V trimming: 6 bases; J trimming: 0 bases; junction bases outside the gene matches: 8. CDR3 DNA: TGTGCCAGCAGCCCCGGGGACAGAGCCTCCTACGAGCAGTACTTC. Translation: CASSPGDRASYEQYF.

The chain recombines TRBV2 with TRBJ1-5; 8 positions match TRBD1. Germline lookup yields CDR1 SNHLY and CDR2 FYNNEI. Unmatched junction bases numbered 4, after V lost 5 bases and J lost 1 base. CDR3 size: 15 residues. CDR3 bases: TGTGCCAGCAGTTCCCGGACAGGGAGCAATCAGCCCCAGCATTTT. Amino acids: CASSSRTGSNQPQHF. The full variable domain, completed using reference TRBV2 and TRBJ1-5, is EPEVTQTPSHQVTQMGQEVILRCVPISNHLYFYWYRQILGQKVEFLVSFYNNEISEKSEIFDDQFSVERPDGSNFTLKIRSTKLEDSAMYFCASSSRTGSNQPQHFGDGTRLSIL.

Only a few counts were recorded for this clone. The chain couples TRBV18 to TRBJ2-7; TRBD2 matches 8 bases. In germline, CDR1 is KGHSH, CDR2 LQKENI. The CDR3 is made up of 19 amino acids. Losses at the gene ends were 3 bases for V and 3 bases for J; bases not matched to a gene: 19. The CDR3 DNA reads TGTGCCAGCTCACCCTCAGGATACAGCGGGAGAATACCCCACTACGAGCAGTACTTC. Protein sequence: CASSPSGYSGRIPHYEQYF. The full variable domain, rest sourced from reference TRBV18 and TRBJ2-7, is NAGVMQNPRHLVRRRGQEARLRCSPMKGHSHVYWYRQLPEEGLKFMVYLQKENIIDESGMPKERFSAEFPKEGPSILRIQQVVRGDSAAYFCASSPSGYSGRIPHYEQYFGPGTRLTVT.